The present T cell receptor beta chain was sequenced within a study of blood T cell repertoires in COVID-19. Study summary: COVID-19 samples from acute and convalescent phases originated in the United States, Italy and Spain.

This table comes from immunoSEQ multiplex PCR, and its TCRdb copy is limited to in-frame clones, with some not included. Of approximately 34,000 clones detected, roughly 87% appear once; the ten largest clones hold around 15%. This TCR was sampled from a man in his sixties with active COVID-19. The sequenced sample was peripheral blood.

CDR3: CASSSPIGGGRETQYF. The DNA for the CDR3 is TGTGCCAGCAGCTCCCCGATAGGCGGGGGCAGGGAGACCCAGTACTTC. The V gene is TRBV7-2, the J gene TRBJ2-5; tentative D call: TRBD2 (7 bases). CDR1 SGHTA and CDR2 FQGNSA come from the germline V gene. This CDR3 spans 16 amino acids. The ends were cut back, 4 bases at V and 5 bases at J, with 20 bases in the middle.